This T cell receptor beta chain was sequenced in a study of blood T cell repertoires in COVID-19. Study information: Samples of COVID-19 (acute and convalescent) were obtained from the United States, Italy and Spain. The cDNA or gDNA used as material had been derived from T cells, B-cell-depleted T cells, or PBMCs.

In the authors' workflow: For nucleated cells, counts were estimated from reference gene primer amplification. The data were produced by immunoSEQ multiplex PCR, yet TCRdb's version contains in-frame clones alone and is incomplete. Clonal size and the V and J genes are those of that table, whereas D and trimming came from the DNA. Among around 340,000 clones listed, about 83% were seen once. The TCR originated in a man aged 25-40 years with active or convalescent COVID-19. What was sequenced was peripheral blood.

Here the CDR3 reads CASSRGQPEDIQYF. DNA for the CDR3: TGCGCCAGCAGCAGGGGACAGCCGGAGGACATTCAGTACTTC. V and J are TRBV5-1 and TRBJ2-4; 7 bases are a match to TRBD1. The CDR3 contains 14 residues. J lost 8 bases, V lost 4 bases, and 9 bases had no gene match. Germline CDR1 reads SGHRS; CDR2 reads YFSETQ.